These 24 T cell receptor beta chains were sequenced from one sample in a study of T cells in Graves' hyperthyroidism and ophthalmopathy. RNA transcripts served as the template for amplifying TCR beta CDR3 regions. First-round RT-PCR targeting the TCR CDR3 was performed with the HTBI primer set. TCRdb redid the calling of the multiplex PCR reads with MiXCR, one entry per CDR3 protein. The repertoire holds about 300,000 distinct CDR3 sequences, roughly a fifth seen once, with under 45% in the top ten. The sequenced material came from blood. The receptors derive from a man in his fifties with Graves' ophthalmopathy.

A few counts support this clonotype. The chain joins TRBV20-1 to TRBJ1-4; D is possibly TRBD1 (5 bases). CDR1 and CDR2 from the germline V gene are DFQATT and SNEGSKA (reference sequence). The CDR3 is 13 residues long. V was pared by 5 bases and J by 2 bases, with 9 bases between. The CDR3 DNA is TGCAGTGCTTGGGGACCGACTAATGAAAAACTGTTTTTT. It specifies CSAWGPTNEKLFF.

This clonotype has just a few counts. This chain uses TRBV20-1 with TRBJ2-5; tentative D call: TRBD1 (5 bases). Germline V lookup: CDR1 DFQATT, CDR2 SNEGSKA (reference sequence). Trimming pared 0 bases from V and 12 bases from J, leaving 23 bases between. The CDR3 runs 15 residues. The CDR3 bases are TGCAGTGCTAGAGATTTAGGGCGATGGGAAAAAGGGGAGTACTTC. It encodes CSARDLGRWEKGEYF.

This clonotype was picked up a small number of times. The V call is TRBV28, the J call TRBJ1-4; TRBD1 might be the D (5 bases). Germline-derived CDR1 and CDR2 are MDHEN and SYDVKM. V shed 2 bases and J shed 3 bases, with 10 bases lying between them. The CDR3 runs to 15 residues. The CDR3 here is CASSLPGTSNEKLFF. CDR3 DNA sequence: TGTGCCAGCAGTTTACCAGGGACGTCTAATGAAAAACTGTTTTTT.

In the case of this clonotype: This may be a read error, as it is one base from a much larger clone. The CDR3 nucleotides are TGCGCCAGCAGCCCCAGATCCCCAAGCCGGACGAATCGAGAGACCCAGTACTTC. This codes for CASSPRSPSRTNRETQYF. The chain recombines TRBV5-1 with TRBJ2-5; D is undetermined. Germline values: CDR1 SGHRS, CDR2 YFSETQ. The CDR3 spans 18 residues. Trimming left V 4 bases short and J 4 bases short, with 26 bases between.

The chain couples TRBV28 to TRBJ2-7; 7 bases line up with TRBD2. The CDR3 covers 14 residues. CDR1 is MDHEN, CDR2 SYDVKM, per germline. V shed 5 bases, J shed 5 bases, and the junction held 9 bases outside the gene matches. The CDR3 here is CASSRRRGRHEQYF. CDR3 in DNA: TGTGCCAGCAGTCGACGGCGCGGGAGACACGAGCAGTACTTC.

This clonotype was seen a handful of times. A read error likely explains this, since a far larger clone differs by one base. The conserved final phenylalanine or tryptophan is absent from the CDR3, which likely points to a read error. CDR3 residues: CASSPGSYEQYL. In nucleotides, the CDR3 is TGTGCCAGCAGCCCCGGGTCCTACGAGCAGTACCTC. V gene TRBV7-9 combines with J gene TRBJ2-7, with D unresolved. Germline V gene data show CDR1 as SEHNR and CDR2 as FQNEAQ (reference sequence). This CDR3 has 12 amino acids. The germline V and J ends were trimmed by 5 bases and 1 base, with 6 bases remaining between them.

The J gene is TRBJ2-4, the V gene TRBV28; D possibly corresponds to TRBD2 (6 bases). Between the trimmed V and J ends, which lost 5 bases and 3 bases, there was a span of 14 bases. CDR1 is MDHEN, CDR2 SYDVKM, per germline. CDR3 length: 15 amino acids. CDR3 bases: TGTGCCAGCAGTACGGGGGAGGCGGACAAAAACATTCAGTACTTC. This gives the protein CASSTGEADKNIQYF.

This clonotype has a single count. The rearrangement uses TRBV5-4 and TRBJ2-5; the match to TRBD2 covers 12 bases. Per germline, CDR1 SGHNT and CDR2 YYREEE (reference sequence). The trim removed 4 bases at V and 4 bases at J, leaving 5 bases unmatched. This CDR3 is 15 amino acids long. Here the CDR3 reads CASSLRTSGTETQYF. As DNA, the CDR3 is TGTGCCAGCAGCCTGAGGACTAGCGGGACAGAGACCCAGTACTTC.

At least ten counts were recorded for this clonotype. This sequence joins TRBV27 and TRBJ2-7, with TRBD1 as a possible D gene (6 bases). The germline CDR1 and CDR2 sequences are MNHEY and SMNVEV (reference sequence). The V end was cut by 5 bases, the J end by 7 bases, with 21 bases between. The CDR3 has 15 residues. The CDR3 DNA is TGTGCCAGCAGTACTCCCCAAACAGGGTCTTGGGAGCAGTACTTC. It yields the protein CASSTPQTGSWEQYF.

The V and J genes are TRBV6-2 or TRBV6-3 and TRBJ2-7, with 10 bases that match TRBD2. The CDR3 is 15 residues long. Unmatched junction bases numbered 13, after V lost 5 bases and J lost 9 bases. Germline assignment: CDR1 MNHEY and CDR2 SVGEGT. CDR3 sequence: CASSISEREGLRQYF. CDR3 coding DNA: TGTGCCAGCAGTATCTCTGAGCGGGAGGGCCTCCGGCAGTACTTC.

The chain links TRBV9 to TRBJ2-5; TRBD2 agrees at 13 bases. J gave up 3 bases and V 5 bases, and 7 bases lay outside the gene matches. Looked up from germline, CDR1 is SGDLS and CDR2 is YYNGEE. The CDR3 spans 16 residues. This CDR3 is CASSELAGGREETQYF. The CDR3 nucleotides read TGTGCCAGCAGTGAACTAGCGGGAGGGCGGGAAGAGACCCAGTACTTC.

This clonotype was picked up many times. The chain combines TRBV11-1 with TRBJ2-3; 11 positions agree with TRBD2. Germline loops: CDR1 SGHAT, CDR2 FQDESV (reference sequence). V dropped 5 bases and J dropped 5; count of bases not matched to a gene: 3. The CDR3 runs to 14 residues. The CDR3 DNA sequence: TGTGCCAGCAGCCATAGCGGGAGGGGAGATACGCAGTATTTT. Protein product: CASSHSGRGDTQYF.

This clonotype has ten or more counts. V is TRBV28 and J is TRBJ2-2, with 10 bases fitting TRBD2. The V and J ends lost 1 base and 4 bases, in that order; junction bases with no gene match: 6. The germline gives CDR1 MDHEN, CDR2 SYDVKM. This CDR3 is built from 17 residues. The CDR3 DNA reads TGTGCCAGCAGTTTATACCACGGGACTAGCGTCACCGGGGAGCTGTTTTTT. Protein: CASSLYHGTSVTGELFF.

This clonotype was recorded at least ten times. V usage is TRBV7-2 and J usage is TRBJ1-4; D unresolved. The V and J ends lost 5 bases and 8 bases respectively, with 9 bases between them. This CDR3 has 12 residues. Per the germline V gene, CDR1 is SGHTA and CDR2 is FQGNSA. In DNA, the CDR3 is TGTGCCAGCAGCCATCCGGGAGAAAAACTGTTTTTT. Its protein product is CASSHPGEKLFF.

This clonotype was observed a few times. The chain couples TRBV28 to TRBJ2-3; 8 bases match TRBD1. Trimming cost V 1 base and J 1 base; bases outside gene matches: 4. The CDR3 is made up of 16 amino acids. The V gene's germline CDR1 is MDHEN and CDR2 SYDVKM. The CDR3 nucleotides read TGTGCCAGCAGTTTATCAGGGGGCGGGGGCACAGATACGCAGTATTTT. Residues: CASSLSGGGGTDTQYF.

This clonotype was counted a single time. CDR3 nucleotide sequence: TGCGCCAGCAGCACCTACAGGGGTGGGGAGACCCAGTACTTC. Translated, it gives CASSTYRGGETQYF. V gene TRBV5-1 combines with J gene TRBJ2-5; TRBD1 agrees at 7 bases. Losses at the gene ends were 4 bases for V and 5 bases for J; bases not matched to a gene: 8. The length of the CDR3 is 14 residues. The germline CDR1 and CDR2 sequences are SGHRS and YFSETQ.

This clonotype has a count of ten or more. In DNA form, the CDR3 reads TGTGCCAGCAGCTTAGAATGGGGGGAGGGGACCTACGAGCAGTACTTC. Its translation: CASSLEWGEGTYEQYF. V usage is TRBV7-8 and J usage is TRBJ2-7; 7 bases are a match to TRBD2. The CDR3 consists of 16 residues. V shed 1 base, J shed 2 bases, and the junction held 8 bases outside the gene matches. Germline V CDR1 and CDR2: SGHVS, FQNEAQ. The full variable domain, in which reference TRBV7-8 and TRBJ2-7 provide the parts outside the CDR3, is GAGVSQSPRYKVAKRGQDVALRCDPISGHVSLFWYQQALGQGPEFLTYFQNEAQLDKSGLPSDRFFAERPEGSVSTLKIQRTQQEDSAVYLCASSLEWGEGTYEQYFGPGTRLTVT.

This clonotype was counted only a few times. The gene calls are TRBV5-1 and TRBJ2-1, with TRBD2 matching over 8 bases. Trimming took 2 bases from V and 6 from J; bases not matched to a gene: 7. Germline CDR1 reads SGHRS; CDR2 reads YFSETQ. There are 15 residues in the CDR3. The CDR3 sequence is CASSFGGGELNEQFF. In DNA, the CDR3 is TGCGCCAGCAGCTTCGGGGGGGGGGAGCTCAATGAGCAGTTCTTC.

This clonotype was counted a few times. The chain employs TRBV6-1 and TRBJ1-1; D perhaps matches TRBD1 (6 bases). Germline V gives CDR1 MNHNS, CDR2 SASEGT. The CDR3 is 13 residues long. Trimming left V 3 bases short and J 3 bases short, with 8 bases between. DNA for the CDR3: TGTGCCAGCAGTGACCAGGGGTACACTGAAGCTTTCTTT. Translated: CASSDQGYTEAFF.

This clonotype occurred many times. The chain uses TRBV12-3 or TRBV12-4 and TRBJ1-5; 7 positions match TRBD1. V lost 6 bases to trimming and J lost 3 bases; unmatched junction nucleotides: 5. CDR3 length: 14 residues. The CDR3 region is CASRPGQINQPQHF. In DNA form, the CDR3 reads TGTGCCAGCAGACCGGGACAGATCAATCAGCCCCAGCATTTT.

On this clonotype: A read error may be the cause here, since a much bigger clone is one base away. The J gene is TRBJ2-3, the V gene TRBV20-1, with 7 bases matching TRBD2. V was clipped by 4 bases and J by 0 bases; unmatched bases: 4. CDR3 length: 14 residues. CDR1 and CDR2 from the germline V gene are DFQATT and SNEGSKA (reference sequence). In nucleotides, the CDR3 is TGCAGTGCTACTAGCGGCCCTAGCACAGATACGCAGTATTTT. It yields the protein CSATSGPSTDTQYF.

This CDR3 reads CASSFSESQPQHF. CDR3 nucleotides: TGTGCCAGCAGCTTCTCTGAATCTCAGCCCCAGCATTTT. J is TRBJ1-5 and V is TRBV11-2, with unresolved D. The germline gives CDR1 SGHAT, CDR2 FQNNGV. V was pared by 3 bases and J by 6 bases, with 9 bases between. CDR3 length: 13 residues.

Many counts were recorded for this clonotype. This rearrangement joins TRBV28 to TRBJ2-7; 12 bases are a match to TRBD1. CDR3 length equals 16 residues. V was pared by 4 bases and J by 3 bases, with 7 bases of the junction left unmatched. Looked up from germline, CDR1 is MDHEN and CDR2 is SYDVKM. For the CDR3, the DNA is TGTGCCAGCAGTTCACCGGGGACAGGGGGCGGCTACGAGCAGTACTTC. This sequence encodes CASSSPGTGGGYEQYF.

This clonotype was counted a few times. The V gene is TRBV2, the J gene TRBJ1-4; no clear D. With 8 bases removed from V and 7 bases from J, the gap between germline ends came to 14 bases. From germline, CDR1 is SNHLY and CDR2 FYNNEI. This CDR3 is 13 amino acids long. CDR3 protein: CASCSRVTEKLFF. DNA of the CDR3: TGTGCCAGCTGTTCTCGAGTCACTGAAAAACTGTTTTTT.